This TCR beta chain was obtained from a study of blood T cell repertoires in COVID-19 (dated by TCRdb to the early 2020s). Context from the whole study: The collaborator samples originated in the United States, Italy and Spain and spanned the acute and convalescent phases of COVID-19. The material from the prospective study consisted of cDNA or gDNA derived from T cells, B-cell-depleted T cells, or PBMCs. The dataset comprised deeply sampled blood TCRbeta repertoires from subjects exposed to, actively infected with, or recovered from COVID-19. The repertoires were released in a freely available public database intended as a resource for research on the immune response to SARS-CoV-2. The samples were drawn from two sources: the first 160 participants of the ongoing ImmuneRACE study, and over 1,000 subjects contributed by 6 global collaborators. A de-identified subject ID, COVID-19 status, age in years and sex were almost always included in the sample metadata. Where available, HLA class I and class II types were taken from metadata supplied by the sample provider and were not determined by assay-based typing. Paper-wide results and their limitations: The amount of clinical and demographic metadata varied by source and participant and was provided uncurated.

The collaborating institutions used their own protocols to collect whole blood in K2EDTA tubes. For TCRbeta analysis, collaborator samples were shipped as frozen whole blood, as isolated PBMCs, or as DNA extracted from either sample type. Note on this clone: It lacks a known antigen. Base quality data are lacking; no much larger clone is found one base away.

TCRbeta CDR3 regions were amplified from genomic DNA by means of the immunoSEQ Assay, a bias-controlled multiplex PCR. As for the original processing: Within the assay, amplification of reference gene primers was used to estimate how many nucleated cells each sample contained. To quantify the absolute abundance of each unique TCRbeta CDR3 rearrangement, sequence reads were collapsed and filtered. Productive Simpson clonality was computed per sample as the square root of Simpson's diversity index over productive rearrangements. The table comes from immuneACCESS by way of TCRdb, which keeps in-frame sequences with V and J called. Part of the clones is missing from these tables; in studies checked, under half for an unresolved V gene and the rest for unknown reasons. V, J and clone size are those of that table, while D and trimming were read from the DNA. The sample profile shows about 670,000 clones; more than 80% of them were found once. Jointly, the top ten make up over 0.2% of the sample.

As encoded in the germline V gene, CDR1 is SGDLS while CDR2 is YYNGEE. V has 5 bases trimmed and J has 0 bases trimmed; junction bases matching no gene number 6. The CDR3 covers 15 residues, taking in both the cysteine and the phenylalanine. Only the CDR3 DNA is retained, 45 bases long and in frame from the first base. The origin of this receptor is a woman aged 18-29 years with acute or convalescent COVID-19. The specimen was peripheral blood. The V gene is TRBV9 and the J gene is TRBJ2-7; TRBD1 lines up with 9 middle nucleotides. For the CDR3, the sequence is CASSNGQGNSYEQYF. The nucleotide sequence reads as follows: TGTGCCAGCAGTAACGGACAGGGGAACTCCTACGAGCAGTACTTC.